This entry concerns a single T cell receptor (beta chain). The antigen is unknown. This specimen comes from a study of blood T cells in healthy people across ages. The study, taken as a whole, reports: For the donors, CMV status was unknown and possibly confounded expanded clonotype changes. Samples with more naive T cells showed higher observed beta diversity.

Sample-barcoded 5' priming and a J-beta primer mix drove a second PCR of roughly 6 to 12 cycles. Each cDNA molecule, via a template-switch adaptor with 12 random nucleotides, was tagged. One entry per CDR3 protein, called by TCRdb with MiXCR from the 5' RACE reads. The table records a few hundred thousand distinct CDR3 sequences, 27% of them present only once. Sequenced input: blood. The TCR comes from a woman in her 70s in good health.

DNA for the CDR3: TGTGCCAGCAAAGTTGAGCACTTCAATCAGCCCCAGCATTTT. It yields the protein CASKVEHFNQPQHF. The chain recombines TRBV12-3 or TRBV12-4 with TRBJ1-5; D not resolved. This CDR3 is 14 amino acids long. V was shortened by 7 bases and J by 3 bases, with 13 bases between the two germline ends.